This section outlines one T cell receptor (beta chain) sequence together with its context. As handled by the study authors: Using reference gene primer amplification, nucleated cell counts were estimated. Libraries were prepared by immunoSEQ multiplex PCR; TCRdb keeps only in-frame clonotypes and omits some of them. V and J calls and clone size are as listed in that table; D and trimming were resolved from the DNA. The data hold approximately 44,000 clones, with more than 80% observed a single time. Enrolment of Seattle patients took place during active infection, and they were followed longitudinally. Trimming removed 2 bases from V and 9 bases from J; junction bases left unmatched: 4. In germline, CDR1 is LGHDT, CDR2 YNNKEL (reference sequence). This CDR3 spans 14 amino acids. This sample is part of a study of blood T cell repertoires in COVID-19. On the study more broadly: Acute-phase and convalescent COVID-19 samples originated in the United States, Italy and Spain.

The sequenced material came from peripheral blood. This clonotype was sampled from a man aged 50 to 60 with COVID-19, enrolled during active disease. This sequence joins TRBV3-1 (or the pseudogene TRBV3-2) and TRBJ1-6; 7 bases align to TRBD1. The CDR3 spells CASSQTHRGSPLHF. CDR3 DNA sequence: TGTGCCAGCAGCCAAACTCACAGGGGTTCACCCCTCCACTTT.